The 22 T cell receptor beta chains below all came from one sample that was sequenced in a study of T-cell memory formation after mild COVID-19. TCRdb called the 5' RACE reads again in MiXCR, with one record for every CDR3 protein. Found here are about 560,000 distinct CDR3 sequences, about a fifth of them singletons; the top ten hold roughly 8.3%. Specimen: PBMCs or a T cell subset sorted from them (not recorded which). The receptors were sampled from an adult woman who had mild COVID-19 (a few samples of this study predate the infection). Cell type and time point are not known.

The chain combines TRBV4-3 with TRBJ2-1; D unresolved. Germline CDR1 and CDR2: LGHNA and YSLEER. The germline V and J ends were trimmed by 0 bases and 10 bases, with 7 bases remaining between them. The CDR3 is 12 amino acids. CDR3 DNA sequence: TGCGCCAGCAGCCAAGATGAACGGGAGCAGTTCTTC. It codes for CASSQDEREQFF.

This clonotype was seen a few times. CDR3 DNA sequence: TGTGCCACCAGGCAGGGGCGCGGGACAGGGGACGGCTACACCTTC. Amino acids: CATRQGRGTGDGYTF. This sequence joins TRBV19 and TRBJ1-2; 10 bases fit TRBD1. Trimming at V came to 10 bases and at J to 8 bases, leaving 16 bases not matched to a gene. This CDR3 spans 15 amino acids. Looked up from germline, CDR1 is LNHDA and CDR2 is SQIVND (reference sequence).

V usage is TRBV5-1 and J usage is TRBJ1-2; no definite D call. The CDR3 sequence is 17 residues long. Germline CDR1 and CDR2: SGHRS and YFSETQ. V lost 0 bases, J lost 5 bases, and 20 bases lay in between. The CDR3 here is CASSLVLGSETFYGYTF. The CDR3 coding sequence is TGCGCCAGCAGCTTGGTTCTGGGGTCAGAAACTTTTTATGGCTACACCTTC.

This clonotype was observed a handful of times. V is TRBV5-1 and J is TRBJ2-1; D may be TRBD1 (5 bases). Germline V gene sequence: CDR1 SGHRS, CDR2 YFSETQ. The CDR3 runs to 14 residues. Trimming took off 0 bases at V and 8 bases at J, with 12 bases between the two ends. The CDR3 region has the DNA TGCGCCAGCAGCTTGGACAGGTACGGTCATGAGCAGTTCTTC. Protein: CASSLDRYGHEQFF.

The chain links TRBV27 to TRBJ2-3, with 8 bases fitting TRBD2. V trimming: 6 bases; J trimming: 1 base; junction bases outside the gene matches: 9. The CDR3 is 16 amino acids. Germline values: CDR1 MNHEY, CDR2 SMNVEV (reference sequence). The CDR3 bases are TGTGCCAGCAGGCCCGGGACTAGTAGGGGCACAGATACGCAGTATTTT. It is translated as CASRPGTSRGTDTQYF.

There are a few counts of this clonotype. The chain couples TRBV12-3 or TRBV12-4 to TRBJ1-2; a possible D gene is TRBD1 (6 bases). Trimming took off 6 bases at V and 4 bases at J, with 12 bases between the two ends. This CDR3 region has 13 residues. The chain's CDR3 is CASSPDSGYGYTF. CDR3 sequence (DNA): TGTGCCAGCAGCCCGGACAGCGGCTATGGCTACACCTTC.

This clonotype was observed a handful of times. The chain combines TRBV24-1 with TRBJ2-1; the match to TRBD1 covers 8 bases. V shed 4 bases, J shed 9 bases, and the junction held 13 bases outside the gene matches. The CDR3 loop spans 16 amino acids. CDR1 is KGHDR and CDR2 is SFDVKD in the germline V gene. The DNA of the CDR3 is TGTGCCACCAGTGAACCCGGACAGGGTGACCAGGGTGAGCAGTTCTTC. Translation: CATSEPGQGDQGEQFF.

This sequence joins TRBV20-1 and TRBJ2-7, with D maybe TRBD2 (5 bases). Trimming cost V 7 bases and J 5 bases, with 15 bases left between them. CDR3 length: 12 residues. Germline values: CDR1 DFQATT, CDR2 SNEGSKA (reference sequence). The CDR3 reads CSVRGSQNEQYF. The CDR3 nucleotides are TGCAGTGTAAGAGGGAGTCAGAACGAGCAGTACTTC.

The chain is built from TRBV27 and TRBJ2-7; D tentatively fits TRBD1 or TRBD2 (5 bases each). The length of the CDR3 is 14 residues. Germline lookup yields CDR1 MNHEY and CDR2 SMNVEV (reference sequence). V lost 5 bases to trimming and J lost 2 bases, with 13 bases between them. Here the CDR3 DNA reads TGTGCCAGCAGTAAACGGGACGCCACCTACGAGCAGTACTTC. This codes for CASSKRDATYEQYF.

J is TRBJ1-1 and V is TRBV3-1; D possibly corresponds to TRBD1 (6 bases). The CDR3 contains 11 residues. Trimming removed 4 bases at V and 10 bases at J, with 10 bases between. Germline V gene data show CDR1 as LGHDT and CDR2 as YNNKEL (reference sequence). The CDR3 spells CASSLGQRAFF. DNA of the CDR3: TGTGCCAGCAGCCTCGGACAGAGAGCTTTCTTT.

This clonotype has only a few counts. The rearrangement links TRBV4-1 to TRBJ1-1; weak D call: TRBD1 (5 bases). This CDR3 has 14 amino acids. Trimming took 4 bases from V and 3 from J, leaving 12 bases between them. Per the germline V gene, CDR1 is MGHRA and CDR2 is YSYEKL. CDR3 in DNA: TGCGCCAGCAGCCCCCCGGTCAGGGACACTGAAGCTTTCTTT. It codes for CASSPPVRDTEAFF.

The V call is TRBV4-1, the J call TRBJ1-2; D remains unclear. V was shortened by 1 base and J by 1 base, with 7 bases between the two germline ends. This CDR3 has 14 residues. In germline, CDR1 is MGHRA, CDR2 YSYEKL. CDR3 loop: CASSQAPDNYGYTF. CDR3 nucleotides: TGCGCCAGCAGCCAAGCCCCAGATAACTATGGCTACACCTTC.

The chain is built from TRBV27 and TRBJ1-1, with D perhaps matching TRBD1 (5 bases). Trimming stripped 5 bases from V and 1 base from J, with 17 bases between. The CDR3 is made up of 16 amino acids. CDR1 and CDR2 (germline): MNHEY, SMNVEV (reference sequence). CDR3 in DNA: TGTGCCAGCAGTCCTGATACGACAAGGGGGAACACTGAAGCTTTCTTT. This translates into CASSPDTTRGNTEAFF.

CDR3 nucleotides: TGTGCCAGCAGCCCTGGACTAGCGGGTTGGGAGGGGACCCAGTACTTC. Its translation: CASSPGLAGWEGTQYF. The chain couples TRBV5-6 to TRBJ2-5, with 11 bases matching TRBD2. V lost 4 bases, J lost 7 bases, and 12 bases stayed unmatched. The CDR3 covers 16 residues. CDR1 and CDR2 (germline): SGHDT, YYEEEE.

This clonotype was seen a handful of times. The CDR3 region is CASSQSGNSYNEQFF. CDR3 nucleotide sequence: TGTGCCAGCAGCCAGAGCGGGAACTCCTACAATGAGCAGTTCTTC. V usage is TRBV7-3 and J usage is TRBJ2-1, with 7 bases fitting TRBD2. The germline CDR1 and CDR2 sequences are SGHTA and FQGTGA. The CDR3 is made up of 15 amino acids. Unmatched junction bases numbered 4, after V lost 5 bases and J lost 0 bases. Full variable domain (remainder filled in from reference TRBV7-3 and TRBJ2-1): GAGVSQTPSNKVTEKGKYVELRCDPISGHTALYWYRQSLGQGPEFLIYFQGTGAADDSGLPNDRFFAVRPEGSVSTLKIQRTERGDSAVYLCASSQSGNSYNEQFFGPGTRLTVL.

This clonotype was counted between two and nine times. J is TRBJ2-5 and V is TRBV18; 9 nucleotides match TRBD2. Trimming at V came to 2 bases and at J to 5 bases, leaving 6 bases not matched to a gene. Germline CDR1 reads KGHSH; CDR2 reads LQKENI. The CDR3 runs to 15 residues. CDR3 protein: CASSPGGGAEETQYF. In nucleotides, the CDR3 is TGTGCCAGCTCACCAGGCGGGGGGGCCGAGGAGACCCAGTACTTC.

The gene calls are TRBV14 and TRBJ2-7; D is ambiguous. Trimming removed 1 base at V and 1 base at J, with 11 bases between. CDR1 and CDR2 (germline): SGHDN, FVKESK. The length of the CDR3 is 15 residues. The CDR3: CASSQAAGPSYEQYF. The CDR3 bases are TGTGCCAGCAGCCAAGCGGCAGGCCCTTCCTACGAGCAGTACTTC.

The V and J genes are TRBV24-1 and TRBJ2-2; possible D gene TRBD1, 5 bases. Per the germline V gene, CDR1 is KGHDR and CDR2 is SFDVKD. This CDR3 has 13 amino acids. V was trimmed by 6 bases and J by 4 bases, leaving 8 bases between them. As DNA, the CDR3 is TGTGCCACCAGTCAGGACACCACCGGGGAGCTGTTTTTT. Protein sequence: CATSQDTTGELFF.

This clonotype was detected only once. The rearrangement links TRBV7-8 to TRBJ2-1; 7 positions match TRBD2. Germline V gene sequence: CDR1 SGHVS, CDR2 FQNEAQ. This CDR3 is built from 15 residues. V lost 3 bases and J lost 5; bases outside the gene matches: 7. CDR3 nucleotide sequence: TGTGCCAGCAGCTTTGGGAGGGTCCCAAACAATGAGCAGTTCTTC. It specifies CASSFGRVPNNEQFF.

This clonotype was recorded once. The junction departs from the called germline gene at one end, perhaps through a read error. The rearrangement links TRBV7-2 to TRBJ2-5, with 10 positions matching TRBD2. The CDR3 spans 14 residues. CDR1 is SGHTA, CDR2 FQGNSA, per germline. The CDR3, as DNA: TGTGACAGCAGCTTAAGCGGGGGGGCTGGGACCCAGTACTTC. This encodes CDSSLSGGAGTQYF.

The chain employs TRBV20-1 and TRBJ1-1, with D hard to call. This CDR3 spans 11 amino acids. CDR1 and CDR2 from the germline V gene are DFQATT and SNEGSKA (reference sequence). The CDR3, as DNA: TGCAGAGGACTGATGGGGACTGAAGCTTTCTTT. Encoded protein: CRGLMGTEAFF.

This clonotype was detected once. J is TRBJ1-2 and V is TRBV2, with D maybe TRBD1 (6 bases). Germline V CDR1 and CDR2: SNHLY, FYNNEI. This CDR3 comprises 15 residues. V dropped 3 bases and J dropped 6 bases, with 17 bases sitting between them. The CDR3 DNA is TGTGCCAGCAGTGAGAAACAGGGAGACAGACATGGCTACACCTTC. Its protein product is CASSEKQGDRHGYTF.